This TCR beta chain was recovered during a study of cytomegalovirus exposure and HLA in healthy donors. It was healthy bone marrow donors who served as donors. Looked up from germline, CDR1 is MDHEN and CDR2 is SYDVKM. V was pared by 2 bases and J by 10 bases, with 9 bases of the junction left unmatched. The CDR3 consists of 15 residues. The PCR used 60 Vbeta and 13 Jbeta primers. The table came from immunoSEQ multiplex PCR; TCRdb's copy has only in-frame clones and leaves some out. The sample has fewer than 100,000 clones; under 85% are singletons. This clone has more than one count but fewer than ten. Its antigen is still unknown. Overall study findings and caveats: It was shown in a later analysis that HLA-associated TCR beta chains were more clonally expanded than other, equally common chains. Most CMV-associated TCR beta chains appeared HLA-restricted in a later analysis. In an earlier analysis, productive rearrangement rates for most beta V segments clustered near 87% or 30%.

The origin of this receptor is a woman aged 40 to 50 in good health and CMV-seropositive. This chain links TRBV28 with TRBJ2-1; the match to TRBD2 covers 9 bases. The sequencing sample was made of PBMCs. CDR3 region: CASSLAGGPLREQFF. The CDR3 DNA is TGTGCCAGCAGTTTAGCGGGAGGGCCCCTGCGGGAGCAGTTCTTC.